These 3 T cell receptor beta chains were all obtained from the same sample, sequenced in a study of control samples from healthy donors and cancer patients. Only in-frame clones appear in the TCRdb table, and some are missing; sequencing was by immunoSEQ multiplex PCR. The sample gives about 160,000 clones, roughly 94% of which show up once; roughly 15% is in the top ten. What was sequenced was PBMCs. The receptors here all came from a man in his sixties with colorectal cancer.

The genes are TRBV9 and TRBJ2-3; a weak D match, TRBD2 (5 bases). CDR1 and CDR2 from the germline V gene are SGDLS and YYNGEE. CDR3 size: 16 residues. V was shortened by 3 bases and J by 1 base, with 15 bases between the two germline ends. The CDR3, as DNA: TGTGCCAGCAGCGAACGGACTGGGCCCCGCACAGATACGCAGTATTTT. Translating it yields CASSERTGPRTDTQYF.

The chain couples TRBV12-3 or TRBV12-4 to TRBJ1-1; D might be TRBD1 (5 bases). Trimming took 8 bases from V and 1 from J, leaving 11 bases between them. The CDR3 is 13 residues long. In DNA, the CDR3 is TGTGCCAGCCAATGGGGCCCGAACACTGAAGCTTTCTTT. It translates to CASQWGPNTEAFF.

The chain couples TRBV2 to TRBJ1-2, with TRBD1 matching 11 bases. The junction had 8 bases not matched to a gene; V was cut back by 7 bases and J by 7 bases. The CDR3 runs to 14 residues. Germline values: CDR1 SNHLY, CDR2 FYNNEI. CDR3 nucleotide sequence: TGTGCCAGCACCCCGGGACAGGGGGTCGGTGGCTACACCTTC. This translates into CASTPGQGVGGYTF.